This T cell receptor beta chain was obtained from a study of shared clonotypes between healthy human individuals. As concerns this clone: Its antigen is not identified.

Whole-study results and caveats: Large sequencing depth failed to make sorted-subset sequencing complete, rarefaction showed.

The CDR3 has 16 residues. Assay execution took place at the deep level. Produced via immunoSEQ multiplex PCR; TCRdb's table is partial and in-frame only. In the table there are about 600,000 clones, 95% to 96% of which are singletons. CD8 cells regarded as naive lacked CD45RO, were positively chosen for CCR7, and omitted terminally differentiated effector memory CD45RA+ cells. The sequencing sample was made of naive CD8+ T cells sorted from blood. The chain carries TRBV21-1 and TRBJ1-4; TRBD1 is the table's D call and was not checked against the DNA. TRBV21-1 is an annotated pseudogene. The clonotype originates from a woman younger than 45 in good health. This chain's CDR3 is CASSKVRWQGEEKLFF. CDR3 nucleotides: TGTGCCAGCAGCAAAGTGAGGTGGCAGGGGGAGGAAAAACTGTTTTTT.